Listed here are 31 T cell receptor beta chains from one sample, sequenced in a study of cytomegalovirus exposure and HLA in healthy donors. This PCR relied on a set of 60 Vbeta primers and 13 Jbeta primers. Method: immunoSEQ multiplex PCR; TCRdb's copy keeps in-frame clones and lacks some. The sample yields 100,000 or so clones, roughly four fifths seen once. The source material was PBMCs. All receptors come from a middle-aged woman in good health and CMV-seropositive.

The chain is built from TRBV20-1 and TRBJ1-1; D perhaps matches TRBD1 (6 bases). There are 11 residues in the CDR3. Trimming pared 0 bases from V and 7 bases from J, leaving 6 bases between. In germline, CDR1 is DFQATT, CDR2 SNEGSKA (reference sequence). The CDR3 spells CSARDRGEAFF. In DNA, the CDR3 is TGCAGTGCTAGAGACAGGGGTGAAGCTTTCTTT.

The chain joins TRBV27 to TRBJ1-4, with D unresolved. V lost 7 bases, J lost 2 bases, and 14 bases lay in between. The CDR3 runs to 15 residues. CDR1 is MNHEY, CDR2 SMNVEV, per germline (reference sequence). The CDR3 DNA sequence: TGTGCCAGCACATGGGTTTTCGGGACTAATGAAAAACTGTTTTTT. Amino acids: CASTWVFGTNEKLFF.

This clone showed up just a few times. The rearrangement joins TRBV18 to TRBJ2-2; weak D call: TRBD2 (6 bases). The CDR3 length is 16 residues. V was trimmed by 0 bases and J by 1 base, leaving 9 bases between them. CDR1 KGHSH and CDR2 LQKENI come from the germline V gene. CDR3: CASSPPTGGNTGELFF. The CDR3 DNA reads as TGTGCCAGCTCACCACCGACCGGGGGGAACACCGGGGAGCTGTTTTTT.

This clone has more than one count but fewer than ten. The CDR3, as DNA: TGTGCCAGCACCCTTTTCTCCGGGGCCAACGTCCTGACTTTC. This translates into CASTLFSGANVLTF. The genes are TRBV7-9 and TRBJ2-6; D uncertain. The CDR3 runs to 14 residues. V was pared by 7 bases and J by 4 bases, with 11 bases between. Germline assignment: CDR1 SEHNR and CDR2 FQNEAQ (reference sequence).

This clone showed up just once. V usage is TRBV9 and J usage is TRBJ2-7; D gene unclear. V was trimmed by 0 bases and J by 2 bases, leaving 9 bases between them. Germline V gene lookup returns CDR1 SGDLS and CDR2 YYNGEE. This CDR3 contains 14 residues. The CDR3 coding sequence is TGTGCCAGCAGCGTAGGTGGAGCACCCTACGAGCAGTACTTC. The encoded protein is CASSVGGAPYEQYF.

The chain carries TRBV10-3 and TRBJ2-7; 8 bases map to TRBD1. CDR3 size: 18 residues. Per germline, CDR1 ENHRY and CDR2 SYGVKD. V was clipped by 6 bases and J by 0 bases; unmatched bases: 16. CDR3 in amino acids: CAIRDGQGIPASSYEQYF. In nucleotides, the CDR3 is TGTGCCATCAGGGACGGACAGGGTATTCCCGCCAGCTCCTACGAGCAGTACTTC.

This sequence joins TRBV5-5 and TRBJ1-5; 8 nucleotides match TRBD1. Germline V gene sequence: CDR1 SGHKS, CDR2 YYEKEE (reference sequence). The V and J ends lost 6 bases and 6 bases, in that order; junction bases with no gene match: 8. The CDR3 contains 14 residues. The chain's CDR3 is CASTMTGAGQPQHF. The CDR3 nucleotides read TGTGCCAGCACCATGACAGGGGCAGGTCAGCCCCAGCATTTT.

The chain employs TRBV19 and TRBJ2-7; no definite D call. This CDR3 is built from 14 residues. CDR1 is LNHDA and CDR2 is SQIVND in the germline V gene (reference sequence). V was pared by 5 bases and J by 2 bases, with 13 bases between. The DNA of the CDR3 is TGTGCCAGTAGTCCCGTAGGCGGTGCCTACGAGCAGTACTTC. Its translation: CASSPVGGAYEQYF.

This clone has just one count. The chain couples TRBV10-3 to TRBJ2-7; 11 bases line up with TRBD2. Germline CDR1 reads ENHRY; CDR2 reads SYGVKD. Trimming took 3 bases from V and 7 from J; bases not matched to a gene: 14. CDR3 length: 17 residues. Written as DNA, the CDR3 is TGTGCCATCAGTGACGGAACGGGGCTAGCGGGAGGAGGTGAGCAGTACTTC. Protein product: CAISDGTGLAGGGEQYF.

The chain uses TRBV9 and TRBJ1-2; 7 positions agree with TRBD1. The CDR3 is 12 residues long. V lost 3 bases and J lost 5; bases outside the gene matches: 1. CDR1 is SGDLS, CDR2 YYNGEE, per germline. The CDR3 bases are TGTGCCAGCAGCGGACAGGGATATGGCTACACCTTC. This gives the protein CASSGQGYGYTF.

This clone was picked up a small number of times. The rearrangement joins TRBV19 to TRBJ2-7; TRBD2 might be the D (6 bases). The CDR3 runs 14 residues. V lost 3 bases and J 0 bases, leaving 9 bases between the germline ends. Germline CDR1 and CDR2: LNHDA and SQIVND (reference sequence). The DNA for the CDR3 is TGTGCCAGTAGTATCGGCGGGGACTCCTACGAGCAGTACTTC. This sequence encodes CASSIGGDSYEQYF. The complete variable domain, with remaining parts taken from reference TRBV19 and TRBJ2-7, reads DGGITQSPKYLFRKEGQNVTLSCEQNLNHDAMYWYRQDPGQGLRLIYYSQIVNDFQKGDIAEGYSVSREKKESFPLTVTSAQKNPTAFYLCASSIGGDSYEQYFGPGTRLTVT.

V is TRBV29-1 and J is TRBJ2-5; TRBD1 might be the D (6 bases). The CDR3 consists of 15 residues. CDR1 SQVTM and CDR2 ANQGSEA come from the germline V gene. V gave up 4 bases and J gave up 3 bases, with 18 bases separating them. The chain's CDR3 is CSVVFYGDMEETQYF. In nucleotides, the CDR3 is TGCAGCGTTGTATTCTACGGGGACATGGAAGAGACCCAGTACTTC.

The chain carries TRBV2 and TRBJ1-3, with 8 bases fitting TRBD1. V was clipped by 10 bases and J by 2 bases; unmatched bases: 4. Germline V gene lookup returns CDR1 SNHLY and CDR2 FYNNEI. This CDR3 region has 13 residues. The chain's CDR3 is CATQGDTGNTIYF. The CDR3 DNA reads as TGTGCCACACAGGGGGATACTGGAAACACCATATATTTT.

In its sample, this clone was seen once. The rearrangement joins TRBV5-1 to TRBJ2-7; maybe TRBD1 (7 bases). Per the germline V gene, CDR1 is SGHRS and CDR2 is YFSETQ. This CDR3 contains 14 residues. Trimming cost V 4 bases and J 4 bases, with 15 bases left between them. The CDR3 DNA is TGCGCCAGCAGCCTGTCGGCAGGGGGGTACGAGCAGTACTTC. Amino acid sequence: CASSLSAGGYEQYF.

V and J are TRBV5-5 and TRBJ1-2, with TRBD1 matching over 8 bases. The germline gives CDR1 SGHKS, CDR2 YYEKEE (reference sequence). The junction had 8 bases not matched to a gene; V was cut back by 7 bases and J by 3 bases. CDR3 length: 14 amino acids. CDR3 DNA: TGTGCCAGCGTAGGGACAGGTAACGACTATGGCTACACCTTC. Protein sequence: CASVGTGNDYGYTF.

The chain combines TRBV4-2 with TRBJ1-1, with a tentative D call TRBD1 (6 bases). This CDR3 has 15 amino acids. The ends were cut back, 4 bases at V and 1 base at J, with 13 bases in the middle. In germline, CDR1 is LGHNA, CDR2 YNFKEQ. CDR3 nucleotides: TGTGCCAGCAGCCGGGGGACATTGGGGAACACTGAAGCTTTCTTT. Its translation: CASSRGTLGNTEAFF.

This clone came up once. Other DNA sequences in this specimen translate into the identical CDR3. This chain links TRBV6-5 with TRBJ2-1; no firm D call. The CDR3 runs 13 residues. Deletions cut 0 bases from V and 5 bases from J, with 5 bases between. Germline assignment: CDR1 MNHEY and CDR2 SVGAGI. The CDR3 loop is CASSYSRDNEQFF. CDR3 DNA: TGTGCCAGCAGTTACTCGAGAGACAATGAGCAGTTCTTC.

This chain uses TRBV6-1 with TRBJ2-5; 9 bases map to TRBD1. CDR1 and CDR2 from the germline V gene are MNHNS and SASEGT. There are 15 residues in the CDR3. V was pared by 6 bases and J by 5 bases, with 10 bases of the junction left unmatched. CDR3 sequence (DNA): TGTGCCAGCAGCGCCGGGACAGGGAATCTGGAGACCCAGTACTTC. Its protein is CASSAGTGNLETQYF.

The chain is built from TRBV4-3 and TRBJ2-1; D is perhaps TRBD2 (5 bases). Trimming pared 3 bases from V and 2 bases from J, leaving 11 bases between. Germline V gives CDR1 LGHNA, CDR2 YSLEER. The CDR3 runs to 15 residues. In DNA form, the CDR3 reads TGCGCCAGCAGCCACCGGGCTAGCCCCTACAATGAGCAGTTCTTC. Translation gives CASSHRASPYNEQFF.

The chain has TRBV5-1 and TRBJ2-2; possibly TRBD1 for D (5 bases). Trimming pared 5 bases from V and 7 bases from J, leaving 12 bases between. Germline loops: CDR1 SGHRS, CDR2 YFSETQ. The CDR3 has 13 residues. The CDR3 DNA reads TGCGCCAGCAGAAATCAAGGGGACGGGGAGCTGTTTTTT. This codes for CASRNQGDGELFF.

The V call is TRBV29-1, the J call TRBJ2-6; the match to TRBD2 covers 7 bases. The CDR3 spans 15 residues. Germline CDR1 SQVTM, CDR2 ANQGSEA. After removal of 4 bases from V and 0 bases from J, the junction contained 3 bases not matched to a gene. For the CDR3, the DNA is TGCAGCGTTGGGGAGGGGCCCTCTGGGGCCAACGTCCTGACTTTC. Translated: CSVGEGPSGANVLTF.

The V gene is TRBV6-1, the J gene TRBJ1-2; 8 nucleotides align to TRBD1. Germline CDR1 MNHNS, CDR2 SASEGT. V gave up 2 bases and J gave up 8 bases; unmatched junction bases: 4. CDR3 length: 13 amino acids. CDR3 nucleotides: TGTGCCAGCAGTGAAACGGACAGGGCCGGCTACACCTTC. This sequence encodes CASSETDRAGYTF.

CDR3 protein: CASSFPGSEQYF. The CDR3 coding sequence is TGTGCCAGCAGTTTTCCGGGATCCGAGCAGTACTTC. J is TRBJ2-7 and V is TRBV27, with D tentatively TRBD2 (5 bases). Germline CDR1 and CDR2: MNHEY and SMNVEV (reference sequence). CDR3 size: 12 residues. With 3 bases removed from V and 6 bases from J, the gap between germline ends came to 9 bases.

This sequence joins TRBV7-2 and TRBJ2-5; D possibly corresponds to TRBD2 (6 bases). V lost 6 bases and J lost 1, with 9 bases in between. CDR3 size: 13 residues. Germline V CDR1 and CDR2: SGHTA, FQGNSA. CDR3 region: CASSATSQETQYF. In DNA form, the CDR3 reads TGTGCCAGCAGTGCGACTAGCCAAGAGACCCAGTACTTC.

Turning to this clone: An end of the junction does not agree with germline; a read error may underlie this. This sequence joins TRBV30 and TRBJ2-3, with TRBD2 matching 16 bases. This CDR3 region has 17 residues. Looked up from germline, CDR1 is GTSNPN and CDR2 is SVGIG (reference sequence). The CDR3: CVWSQGLAGGKTDTQYF. The CDR3 DNA reads TGTGTCTGGAGTCAGGGACTAGCGGGAGGGAAAACAGATACGCAGTATTTT.

The chain carries TRBV4-1 and TRBJ2-2; no definite D call. Trimming pared 5 bases from V and 3 bases from J, leaving 4 bases between. Germline CDR1 and CDR2: MGHRA and YSYEKL. This CDR3 comprises 12 residues. The CDR3 bases are TGCGCCAGCAGCGTATACACCGGGGAGCTGTTTTTT. Its protein product is CASSVYTGELFF.

The J gene is TRBJ2-5, the V gene TRBV5-1, with a weak D call TRBD1 (5 bases). The germline gives CDR1 SGHRS, CDR2 YFSETQ. Between the trimmed V and J ends, which lost 3 bases and 0 bases, there was a span of 15 bases. This CDR3 is 16 amino acids long. CDR3: CASSSQGPRYQETQYF. In nucleotides, the CDR3 is TGCGCCAGCAGCTCCCAGGGTCCTCGGTACCAAGAGACCCAGTACTTC.

V and J are TRBV4-1 and TRBJ2-7; tentatively, D is TRBD2 (6 bases). Germline loops: CDR1 MGHRA, CDR2 YSYEKL. The CDR3 has 12 amino acids. Trimming removed 3 bases from V and 6 bases from J, with 9 bases in between. Written as DNA, the CDR3 is TGCGCCAGCAGCCATCCCGGGAGCGAGCAGTACTTC. Its protein product is CASSHPGSEQYF.

V usage is TRBV9 and J usage is TRBJ2-3, with 7 nucleotides matching TRBD2. In germline, CDR1 is SGDLS, CDR2 YYNGEE. This CDR3 is built from 15 residues. V lost 4 bases and J lost 3; bases outside the gene matches: 8. The CDR3 spells CASSPLGEGTDTQYF. In nucleotides, the CDR3 is TGTGCCAGCAGCCCCCTGGGGGAGGGAACAGATACGCAGTATTTT.

The chain uses TRBV29-1 and TRBJ1-1; no clear D. The CDR3 consists of 12 residues. Germline V gene sequence: CDR1 SQVTM, CDR2 ANQGSEA. CDR3 region: CCYSVMNTEAFF. The CDR3 region has the DNA TGCTGCTACAGTGTAATGAACACTGAAGCTTTCTTT.

The rearrangement joins TRBV30 to TRBJ2-5; TRBD1 is a possible D gene (5 bases). V gave up 2 bases and J gave up 4 bases, with 8 bases separating them. This CDR3 spans 12 amino acids. Germline V gives CDR1 GTSNPN, CDR2 SVGIG (reference sequence). CDR3 in amino acids: CAWSWQGETQYF. The CDR3 DNA reads TGTGCCTGGAGTTGGCAGGGAGAGACCCAGTACTTC.